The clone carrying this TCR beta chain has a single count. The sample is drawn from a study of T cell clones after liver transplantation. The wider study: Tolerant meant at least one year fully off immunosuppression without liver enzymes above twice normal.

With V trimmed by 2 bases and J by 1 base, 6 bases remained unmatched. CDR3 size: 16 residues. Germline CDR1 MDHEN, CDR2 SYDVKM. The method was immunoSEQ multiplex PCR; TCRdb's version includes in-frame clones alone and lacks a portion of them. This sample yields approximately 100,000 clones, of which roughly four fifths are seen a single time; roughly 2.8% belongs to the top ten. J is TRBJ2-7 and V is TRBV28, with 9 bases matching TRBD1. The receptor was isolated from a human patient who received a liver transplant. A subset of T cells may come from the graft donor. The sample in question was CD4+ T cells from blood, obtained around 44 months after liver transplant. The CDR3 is CASSLPGQGISYEQYF. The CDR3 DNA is TGTGCCAGCAGTTTACCGGGACAGGGTATTTCCTACGAGCAGTACTTC.